This is a list of T cell receptor beta chains from one sample in a study of identical twins. Each CDR3 protein gets one entry after TCRdb re-called the 5' RACE reads with MiXCR. The sample lists under 350,000 distinct CDR3 sequences, 8% to 9.5% occurring once. These data are also associated with another study on yellow fever vaccine responses in identical twins.

The sample was CD8+ T cells sorted from blood. The receptors were gathered from a woman between 18 and 29 years old in good health. Both conserved end residues are part of each CDR3. The D gene is left open where the match is weak. Where a row states a size, it is once, few, many or the class of an expanded clone; other rows omit it.

>.|TRBV4-3|TRBJ2-7|.
TGCGCCAGCAGCCAAGATGCAGCCCTCTACGAGCAGTACTTC
CASSQDAALYEQYF
>.|TRBV7-3|TRBJ2-2|.
TGTGCCAGCAGCTTATTGGATCGGACCGGGGAGCTGTTTTTT
CASSLLDRTGELFF
>TRBD2|TRBV9|TRBJ2-1|many
TGTGCCAGCAGCGTAGGGAGTAGCGGGGGGTACAATGAGCAGTTCTTC
CASSVGSSGGYNEQFF
>.|TRBV29-1|TRBJ2-1|many
TGCAGCGTTGAAGGCTGGGACAATGAGCAGTTCTTC
CSVEGWDNEQFF
>TRBD2|TRBV6-1|TRBJ2-3|few
TGTGCCAGCAGCATGACTAGCGGGAGTGGCACAGATACGCAGTATTTT
CASSMTSGSGTDTQYF
>.|TRBV5-1|TRBJ2-7|many
TGCGCCAGCAGCTTGGGATGGAACGTTGACGAGCAGTACTTC
CASSLGWNVDEQYF
>.|TRBV4-1|TRBJ1-1|few
TGCGCCAGCAGCCAAGATGAGATGGAGAGGGGGTTCACTGAAGCTTTCTTT
CASSQDEMERGFTEAFF
>.|TRBV6-4|TRBJ1-5|many
TGTGCCAGCAGTGTTAGCAGTAGCAATCAGCCCCAGCATTTT
CASSVSSSNQPQHF
>TRBD2|TRBV6-1|TRBJ2-1|few
TGTGCCAGCAGTCCGAACCCTACTAGCGGCTTACAAAATGAGCAGTTCTTC
CASSPNPTSGLQNEQFF
>.|TRBV11-2|TRBJ2-5|few
TGTGCCAGCAGCTTTAACAAAGGGGGGCAAGAGACCCAGTACTTC
CASSFNKGGQETQYF
>.|TRBV29-1|TRBJ2-1|few
TGCAGCGCCCCGGACAGTTTCTCCTACAATGAGCAGTTCTTC
CSAPDSFSYNEQFF
>.|TRBV10-3|TRBJ2-6|few
TGTGCCATCAGTGAGGACTCTGGGGCCAACGTCCTGACTTTC
CAISEDSGANVLTF
>TRBD2|TRBV4-1|TRBJ2-1|few
TGCGCCAGCAGCCAAGTTGGACTAGCGGGAATCAATGAGCAGTTCTTC
CASSQVGLAGINEQFF
>.|TRBV7-9|TRBJ2-1|.
TGTGCCAGCAGCCCAGGAGGGCAGGTGGGGTTCTTC
CASSPGGQVGFF
>.|TRBV7-9|TRBJ2-3|.
TGTGCCAGCAGCCCCCCCCAGGGTATGACAGATACGCAGTATTTT
CASSPPQGMTDTQYF
>.|TRBV5-6|TRBJ2-5|.
TGTGCCAGCAGCCGAAGGATGGAACGGAGAGACCCCCGGGAGACCCAGTACTTC
CASSRRMERRDPRETQYF
>TRBD1|TRBV9|TRBJ2-7|.
TGTGCCAGCAGCGTAGCCGGGACAGAATCAACCTACGAGCAGTACTTC
CASSVAGTESTYEQYF
>.|TRBV7-9|TRBJ1-1|.
TGTGCCAGCAGGGGTGTTTTGGAAAATGAAGCTTTCTTT
CASRGVLENEAFF
>.|TRBV28|TRBJ2-3|many
TGTGCCAGCAGTGAATCTAGATCTCGGAGCACAGATACGCAGTATTTT
CASSESRSRSTDTQYF
>.|TRBV5-4|TRBJ2-3|.
TGTGCCAGCAGCTTCTACGAGGGAAGTAGCACAGATACGCAGTATTTT
CASSFYEGSSTDTQYF
>TRBD1|TRBV2|TRBJ2-3|few
TGTGCCAGCAGTCCAGCGGGACAGGGATTCACAGATACGCAGTATTTT
CASSPAGQGFTDTQYF
>TRBD2|TRBV20-1|TRBJ2-1|once
TGCAGTGCTAGAGGAGCGGGAGGGCCGTCAATCAATGAGCAGTTCTTC
CSARGAGGPSINEQFF
>.|TRBV4-3|TRBJ2-7|many
TGCGCCGGGGGCCGTGGGAGCTCCTACGAGCAGTACTTC
CAGGRGSSYEQYF
>.|TRBV6-5|TRBJ2-1|many
TGTGCCAGCAGTTACGAGGGTTACAATGAGCAGTTCTTC
CASSYEGYNEQFF
>.|TRBV7-9|TRBJ2-5|many
TGTGCCAGCAGCCCCGTGGTAGGGCAAGAGACCCAGTACTTC
CASSPVVGQETQYF
>.|TRBV28|TRBJ2-1|.
TGTGCCAGCAGTTCCTCCTGGCGTGGGGGGCCTAATGAGCAGTTCTTC
CASSSSWRGGPNEQFF
>.|TRBV6-2/TRBV6-3|TRBJ2-2|few
TGTGCCAGCAGCTGGGGGCCCGTCACCGGGGAGCTGTTTTTT
CASSWGPVTGELFF
>.|TRBV7-9|TRBJ2-5|.
TGTGCCAGCAGCTTAGACTATGGGGAGGAGACCCAGTACTTC
CASSLDYGEETQYF
>TRBD2|TRBV7-2|TRBJ2-1|many
TGTGCCAGCAGGGTGGCTAGCGGGGGCAATGAGCAGTTCTTC
CASRVASGGNEQFF
>.|TRBV6-5|TRBJ2-5|.
TGTGCCAGCAGTTACCGCGAGATACAAGAGACCCAGTACTTC
CASSYREIQETQYF
>TRBD2|TRBV12-3/TRBV12-4|TRBJ2-1|many
TGTGCCAGCTGTCTAGCGGGTAGGGGATACAATGAGCAGTTCTTC
CASCLAGRGYNEQFF
>.|TRBV12-3/TRBV12-4|TRBJ2-1|many
TGTGCCAGCAGCCAACTAGTCGGTGAGCAGTTCTTC
CASSQLVGEQFF
>TRBD1|TRBV2|TRBJ1-3|many
TGTGCCAGCAGTGATTCCCCAGGGGGCGAATTGAGAAACACCATATATTTT
CASSDSPGGELRNTIYF
>TRBD1|TRBV20-1|TRBJ2-7|few
TGCAGTGCGGGGCTAGGACAGGGCCTCTCCTACGAGCAGTACTTC
CSAGLGQGLSYEQYF
>.|TRBV12-3/TRBV12-4|TRBJ2-7|.
TGTGCCAGCAGTTTATCCAGATGGGACTACGAGCAGTACTTC
CASSLSRWDYEQYF
>TRBD1|TRBV28|TRBJ2-5|few
TGTGCCAGCAGTCAAACCGGGACAGAAGAGACCCAGTACTTC
CASSQTGTEETQYF
>TRBD2|TRBV28|TRBJ2-7|.
TGTGCCAGCAGTCTACGGGCTAGCGGGAGGAGTAGTTACGAGCAGTACTTC
CASSLRASGRSSYEQYF
>.|TRBV10-1|TRBJ2-7|.
TGCGCCAGCAGTGACCCAGGCGCCTACGAGCAGTACTTC
CASSDPGAYEQYF
>.|TRBV4-1|TRBJ2-5|.
TGCGCCAGCAGCCAAGATCCCGAAGAGACCCAGTACTTC
CASSQDPEETQYF
>.|TRBV15|TRBJ2-7|.
TGTGCCACCAGCGGGGAAAGGACAGCCCAAAAACCGTCCTACGAGCAGTACTTC
CATSGERTAQKPSYEQYF